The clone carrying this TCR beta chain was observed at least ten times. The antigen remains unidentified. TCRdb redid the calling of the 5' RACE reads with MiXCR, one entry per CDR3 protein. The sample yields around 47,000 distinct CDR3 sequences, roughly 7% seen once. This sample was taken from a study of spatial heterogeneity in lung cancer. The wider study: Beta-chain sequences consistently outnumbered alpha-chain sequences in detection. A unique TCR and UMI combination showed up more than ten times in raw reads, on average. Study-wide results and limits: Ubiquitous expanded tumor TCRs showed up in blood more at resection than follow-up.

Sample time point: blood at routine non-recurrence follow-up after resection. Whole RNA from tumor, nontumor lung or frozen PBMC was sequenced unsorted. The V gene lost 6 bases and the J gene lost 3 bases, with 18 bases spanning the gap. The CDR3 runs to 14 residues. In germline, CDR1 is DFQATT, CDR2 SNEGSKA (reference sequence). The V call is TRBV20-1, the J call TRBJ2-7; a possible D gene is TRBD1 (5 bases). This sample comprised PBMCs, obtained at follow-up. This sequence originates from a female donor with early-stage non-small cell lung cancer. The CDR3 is CSAGASGPYYEQYF. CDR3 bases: TGCAGTGCAGGGGCTAGTGGACCCTACTACGAGCAGTACTTC.